Sequencing of this TCR beta chain was carried out in a study of blood T cell repertoires in COVID-19. Study context: From the United States, Italy and Spain came samples of acute and convalescent COVID-19. PBMCs, B-cell-depleted T cells, or T cells provided the cDNA or gDNA that made up the material.

With 3 bases removed from V and 4 bases from J, the gap between germline ends came to 10 bases. The CDR3 has 14 residues. Germline CDR1 SGHTA, CDR2 FQGNSA. This clone has a handful of counts. Original analysis: Estimated nucleated cell counts came from reference gene primer amplification. The method was immunoSEQ multiplex PCR; TCRdb's version includes in-frame clones alone and lacks a portion of them. V and J calls and clone size are given by that table; D and trimming were obtained from the DNA. There are 150,000 to 180,000 clones in the sample; around three quarters occur only once, and around 1.5% lies in the top ten.

The TCR was taken from a man aged 80 or over with acute or convalescent COVID-19. Sequenced: peripheral blood. This chain joins TRBV7-2 and TRBJ1-5; D might be TRBD1 (6 bases). For the CDR3, the DNA is TGTGCCAGCAGCTTGACAGGTCAGAATCAGCCCCAGCATTTT. Translating it yields CASSLTGQNQPQHF.